These 10 T cell receptor beta chains share one sample of origin, sequenced in a study of CD8 T cells in ankylosing spondylitis. TCRdb redid the calling of the 5' RACE reads with MiXCR, one entry per CDR3 protein. Seen here are 150,000 to 200,000 distinct CDR3 sequences, 9.5% to 15% observed once, and the top ten hold 16%. Input material: blood, either unsorted or a sorted T cell fraction (not recorded which). These receptors all stem from a male donor with ankylosing spondylitis or in good health (not recorded which).

V gene TRBV12-3 or TRBV12-4 combines with J gene TRBJ1-1; TRBD1 matches 8 bases. The CDR3 is 15 residues long. J lost 1 base, V lost 5 bases, and 6 bases had no gene match. This CDR3 is CASSPRDRRNTEAFF. In DNA form, the CDR3 reads TGTGCCAGCAGTCCCCGGGACAGGAGGAACACTGAAGCTTTCTTT.

V usage is TRBV6-5 and J usage is TRBJ1-1; TRBD1 might be the D (5 bases). CDR1 and CDR2 (germline): MNHEY, SVGAGI. There are 17 residues in the CDR3. V was cut by 0 bases and J by 1 base, with 15 bases left in between. The CDR3 here is CASSYSREGPPNTEAFF. CDR3 sequence (DNA): TGTGCCAGCAGTTACTCGAGAGAGGGACCGCCGAACACTGAAGCTTTCTTT.

The chain joins TRBV29-1 to TRBJ1-1, with D perhaps TRBD1 (5 bases). This CDR3 has 12 amino acids. V lost 4 bases and J 4 bases, leaving 10 bases between the germline ends. Germline V CDR1 and CDR2: SQVTM, ANQGSEA. The CDR3 loop is CSVAPGGTEAFF. CDR3 sequence (DNA): TGCAGCGTTGCTCCTGGGGGCACTGAAGCTTTCTTT.

CDR3 sequence: CASSQSMEYEQYF. For the CDR3, the DNA is TGCGCCAGCAGCCAATCAATGGAGTACGAGCAGTACTTC. This chain links TRBV4-1 with TRBJ2-7; D call uncertain. The CDR3 runs 13 residues. Germline V gene sequence: CDR1 MGHRA, CDR2 YSYEKL. V shed 2 bases and J shed 4 bases, with 9 bases lying between them.

This clonotype has just a few counts. The chain has TRBV27 and TRBJ1-1, with D possibly being TRBD1 (5 bases). From germline, CDR1 is MNHEY and CDR2 SMNVEV (reference sequence). V dropped 7 bases and J dropped 7 bases, with 10 bases sitting between them. The CDR3 loop spans 11 amino acids. CDR3: CASTQGSEAFF. DNA of the CDR3: TGTGCCAGCACCCAGGGCAGTGAAGCTTTCTTT.

This clonotype was seen more than once but under ten times. V and J are TRBV13 and TRBJ2-1; D not resolved. In germline, CDR1 is PRHDT, CDR2 FYEKMQ (reference sequence). The CDR3 totals 11 residues. V lost 2 bases and J lost 10, with 6 bases in between. The CDR3 protein is CASSLLDEQFF. As DNA, the CDR3 is TGTGCCAGCAGCTTACTCGACGAGCAGTTCTTC.

The rearrangement joins TRBV5-1 to TRBJ1-1; 7 bases map to TRBD1. J was trimmed by 10 bases and V by 3 bases; bases with no gene match: 6. CDR3 length: 12 amino acids. Germline V gives CDR1 SGHRS, CDR2 YFSETQ. CDR3 DNA sequence: TGCGCCAGCAGCTGGACAGGTCCGGGAGCTTTCTTT. Encoded protein: CASSWTGPGAFF.

This clonotype was seen more than once but under ten times. The gene calls are TRBV7-9 and TRBJ2-7, with D perhaps TRBD1 (6 bases). V was cut by 3 bases and J by 2 bases, with 11 bases left in between. The CDR3 spans 14 residues. Germline V CDR1 and CDR2: SEHNR, FQNEAQ (reference sequence). This CDR3 reads CASSFPGAAYEQYF. The CDR3 DNA sequence: TGTGCCAGCAGCTTCCCAGGGGCGGCCTACGAGCAGTACTTC.

This clonotype was recorded a few times. V and J are TRBV4-1 and TRBJ2-7; the match to TRBD1 covers 7 bases. V shed 3 bases, J shed 3 bases, and the junction held 11 bases outside the gene matches. Germline values: CDR1 MGHRA, CDR2 YSYEKL. The CDR3 has 16 amino acids. DNA of the CDR3: TGCGCCAGCAGCCATGCCCCGACAGGGAGAAACTACGAGCAGTACTTC. This translates into CASSHAPTGRNYEQYF.

The rearrangement links TRBV2 to TRBJ2-1, with TRBD2 as a possible D gene (5 bases). V lost 5 bases to trimming and J lost 0 bases, with 14 bases between them. Germline CDR1 is SNHLY and CDR2 is FYNNEI. There are 16 residues in the CDR3. CDR3 DNA sequence: TGTGCCAGCAGTCCCCCCGGACTCCCCTCCTACAATGAGCAGTTCTTC. Translation: CASSPPGLPSYNEQFF.